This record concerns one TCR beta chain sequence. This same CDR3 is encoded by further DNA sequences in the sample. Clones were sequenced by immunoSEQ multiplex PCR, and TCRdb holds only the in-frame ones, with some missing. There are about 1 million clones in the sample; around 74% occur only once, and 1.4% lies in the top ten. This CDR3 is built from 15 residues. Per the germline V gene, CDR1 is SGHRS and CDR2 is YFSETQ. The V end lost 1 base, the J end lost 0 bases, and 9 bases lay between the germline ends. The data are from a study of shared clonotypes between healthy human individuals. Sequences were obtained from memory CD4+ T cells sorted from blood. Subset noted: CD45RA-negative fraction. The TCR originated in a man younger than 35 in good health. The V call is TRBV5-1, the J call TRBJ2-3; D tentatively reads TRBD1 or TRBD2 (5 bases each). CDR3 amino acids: CASSLPGLSTDTQYF. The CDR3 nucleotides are TGCGCCAGCAGCTTGCCGGGGCTAAGCACAGATACGCAGTATTTT.